This record covers a single T cell receptor beta chain. Its antigen is undetermined. TCRdb keeps only in-frame clones here, not all; method: immunoSEQ multiplex PCR. The sample lists tens of thousands of clones, roughly 80% occurring once. This sample was taken from a study of OX40 agonist ivuxolimab in advanced cancers. Study as a whole: The study treated patients with ivuxolimab, an agonistic anti-OX40 (CD134) antibody. Findings and limits, study-wide: CD4+ and CD8+ blood T cells expanded clonally by week 6 at 0.1 to 3.0 mg/kg.

The CDR3 contains 19 residues. Germline loops: CDR1 PRHDT, CDR2 FYEKMQ (reference sequence). After removal of 4 bases from V and 4 bases from J, the junction contained 13 bases not matched to a gene. The receptor's source is an adult with an advanced solid tumor such as melanoma, head and neck, liver or kidney cancer. The material sequenced was CD4+ or CD8+ T cells sorted from blood, taken in a trial of the OX40 agonist ivuxolimab. The chain uses TRBV13 and TRBJ2-3, with 14 bases lining up with TRBD2. CDR3 DNA: TGTGCCAGCAGCTACCCCGGGACTAGCGGGAGAGGTTGGGCAGATACGCAGTATTTT. Translated, it gives CASSYPGTSGRGWADTQYF.